The 27 T cell receptor beta chains in this list originate from one sample, sequenced in a study of beta chain features in type 1 diabetes. Study-level points and caveats: Among patients with Type 1 diabetes, TCRB CDR3s were moderately but significantly shorter in every one of the four CD4+ subsets.

The entirety of the isolated RNA underwent reverse transcription, so expressed TCRB transcripts were sequenced. Assay: immunoSEQ multiplex PCR; the TCRdb copy retains only in-frame clones and omits some. This sample has roughly 160,000 clones; less than 10% occur once, and the top ten carry roughly 0.46%. For these TCRs, the target antigens are not known. Specimen: central memory CD4+ T cells from blood. Receptors were obtained from a man aged 18 to 35 with type 1 diabetes.

V and J are TRBV9 and TRBJ1-1; D gene uncertain. Germline CDR1 and CDR2: SGDLS and YYNGEE. Trimming left V 4 bases short and J 1 base short, with 8 bases between. The CDR3 covers 13 residues. CDR3 DNA sequence: TGTGCCAGCAGCCCCCGCGCGAACACTGAAGCTTTCTTT. Protein sequence: CASSPRANTEAFF.

V is TRBV18 and J is TRBJ2-1; TRBD2 aligns across 10 bases. The germline gives CDR1 KGHSH, CDR2 LQKENI. J gave up 9 bases and V 3 bases, and 8 bases lay outside the gene matches. The CDR3 sequence is 15 residues long. CDR3 in DNA: TGTGCCAGCTCACCGCTAGCGGGAGATGTAGGTGAGCAGTTCTTC. This codes for CASSPLAGDVGEQFF.

The J gene is TRBJ1-1, the V gene TRBV5-1; TRBD1 matches at 9 bases. The germline CDR1 and CDR2 sequences are SGHRS and YFSETQ. This CDR3 contains 15 residues. V gave up 4 bases and J gave up 4 bases; unmatched junction bases: 8. The CDR3 bases are TGCGCCAGCAGCGATCGGACAGGGGCTGGCACTGAAGCTTTCTTT. Its protein product is CASSDRTGAGTEAFF.

This clone was seen a few times. The CDR3 sequence is CAWSAWTGYSNQPQHF. The DNA for the CDR3 is TGTGCCTGGAGTGCCTGGACAGGTTATAGCAATCAGCCCCAGCATTTT. The rearrangement uses TRBV30 and TRBJ1-5, with 7 bases aligning to TRBD1. The CDR3 loop spans 16 amino acids. Trimming cost V 1 base and J 0 bases; bases outside gene matches: 6. The germline V gene encodes CDR1 GTSNPN and CDR2 SVGIG (reference sequence).

V usage is TRBV18 and J usage is TRBJ2-3, with D hard to call. V shed 5 bases and J shed 0 bases, with 6 bases lying between them. Germline V CDR1 and CDR2: KGHSH, LQKENI. This CDR3 has 13 residues. The CDR3 nucleotides read TGTGCCAGCTCAATTTCTAGCACAGATACGCAGTATTTT. It specifies CASSISSTDTQYF. The full variable domain, its missing parts supplied by reference TRBV18 and TRBJ2-3, is NAGVMQNPRHLVRRRGQEARLRCSPMKGHSHVYWYRQLPEEGLKFMVYLQKENIIDESGMPKERFSAEFPKEGPSILRIQQVVRGDSAAYFCASSISSTDTQYFGPGTRLTVL.

The rearrangement links TRBV29-1 to TRBJ2-7; D may be TRBD1 (5 bases). The V gene lost 5 bases and the J gene lost 7 bases, with 27 bases spanning the gap. This CDR3 contains 16 residues. Looked up from germline, CDR1 is SQVTM and CDR2 is ANQGSEA. The CDR3 nucleotides read TGCAGCGTTTCCACTCCTGACAGCCCCTTGTCGAGGGAGCAGTACTTC. This gives the protein CSVSTPDSPLSREQYF.

V usage is TRBV28 and J usage is TRBJ1-1; the D is unclear. V was clipped by 6 bases and J by 0 bases, with 5 bases between them. The CDR3 has 12 amino acids. Germline V lookup: CDR1 MDHEN, CDR2 SYDVKM. Here the CDR3 DNA reads TGTGCCAGCAGCCGTGTGAACACTGAAGCTTTCTTT. As protein: CASSRVNTEAFF.

This rearrangement joins TRBV6-6 to TRBJ2-7; D is uncertain. Trimming left V 8 bases short and J 0 bases short, with 11 bases between. Looked up from germline, CDR1 is MNHNY and CDR2 is SVGAGI (reference sequence). There are 13 residues in the CDR3. The CDR3 loop is CASGGANSYEQYF. CDR3 in DNA: TGTGCCAGCGGTGGAGCGAACTCCTACGAGCAGTACTTC.

Here the CDR3 reads CATSTGTAYGYTF. The CDR3 bases are TGTGCCACCAGCACCGGGACAGCCTATGGCTACACCTTC. The chain carries TRBV15 and TRBJ1-2; 7 bases are shared with TRBD1. The CDR3 is 13 amino acids. Germline V gene data show CDR1 as LNHNV and CDR2 as YYDKDF (reference sequence). The ends lost 4 bases at V and 4 bases at J; junction bases unmatched: 3.

This clone has more than one count but fewer than ten. V and J are TRBV19 and TRBJ1-2; 8 bases are a match to TRBD1. The V gene's germline CDR1 is LNHDA and CDR2 SQIVND (reference sequence). V lost 7 bases to trimming and J lost 7 bases; unmatched junction nucleotides: 17. The CDR3 is made up of 16 amino acids. This chain's CDR3 is CASNPERGQGSGGYTF. CDR3 in DNA: TGTGCCAGTAATCCCGAGAGAGGACAGGGCTCAGGTGGCTACACCTTC.

In this sample, this clone turned up a few times. The DNA of the CDR3 is TGTGCCATCAATACGAGGACAGGGGATAACTATGGCTACACCTTC. Its translation is CAINTRTGDNYGYTF. V is TRBV10-3 and J is TRBJ1-2; 9 bases align to TRBD1. CDR3 length equals 15 residues. Germline V lookup: CDR1 ENHRY, CDR2 SYGVKD. V trimming: 7 bases; J trimming: 1 base; junction bases outside the gene matches: 7.

V and J are TRBV6-6 and TRBJ2-7, with 8 nucleotides matching TRBD1. This CDR3 comprises 14 residues. J was trimmed by 1 base and V by 5 bases; bases with no gene match: 4. CDR1 and CDR2 (germline): MNHNY, SVGAGI (reference sequence). As DNA, the CDR3 is TGTGCCAGCAGTATAGGACAGGGTTCCTACGAGCAGTACTTC. It yields the protein CASSIGQGSYEQYF.

This clone occurred many times. This chain connects TRBV29-1 to TRBJ1-2; 7 bases line up with TRBD1. The germline CDR1 and CDR2 sequences are SQVTM and ANQGSEA. The CDR3 runs 12 residues. J gave up 8 bases and V 2 bases, and 5 bases lay outside the gene matches. The CDR3: CSVETGAIGYTF. The CDR3 nucleotides are TGCAGCGTTGAAACAGGGGCTATAGGCTACACCTTC.

This clone occurred many times. The J gene is TRBJ2-2, the V gene TRBV14; tentatively, D is TRBD1 (6 bases). Germline V lookup: CDR1 SGHDN, CDR2 FVKESK. This CDR3 is 16 amino acids long. The V end lost 4 bases, the J end lost 3 bases, and 15 bases lay between the germline ends. This CDR3 is CASSPQDSSDTGELFF. CDR3 DNA: TGTGCCAGCAGCCCCCAGGACAGTTCGGACACCGGGGAGCTGTTTTTT.

As regards this clone: One end of the junction is discordant with germline, which a read error may explain. The rearrangement joins TRBV5-6 to TRBJ2-7; TRBD1 might be the D (6 bases). The length of the CDR3 is 11 residues. Looked up from germline, CDR1 is SGHDT and CDR2 is YYEEEE. The CDR3 bases are TGTGCCAGCAGCACATCAGGGGATGGCGACTTC. Protein: CASSTSGDGDF. The full variable domain, completed using reference TRBV5-6 and TRBJ2-7, is DAGVTQSPTHLIKTRGQQVTLRCSPKSGHDTVSWYQQALGQGPQFIFQYYEEEERQRGNFPDRFSGHQFPNYSSELNVNALLLGDSALYLCASSTSGDGDFGPGTRLTVT.

This clone has more than one count but fewer than ten. V usage is TRBV14 and J usage is TRBJ2-7, with D possibly being TRBD1 (5 bases). V lost 2 bases to trimming and J lost 4 bases, with 18 bases between them. The CDR3 sequence is 16 residues long. The V gene's germline CDR1 is SGHDN and CDR2 FVKESK. The CDR3 loop reads CASSQSQAGKRYEQYF. The CDR3 DNA follows: TGTGCCAGCAGCCAATCACAGGCAGGGAAGAGGTACGAGCAGTACTTC.

The V call is TRBV7-9, the J call TRBJ2-2; D is unresolved. This CDR3 region has 15 residues. V lost 2 bases to trimming and J lost 4 bases, with 11 bases between them. CDR1 and CDR2 from the germline V gene are SEHNR and FQNEAQ (reference sequence). The CDR3 reads CASSLLGQATGELFF. The CDR3 region has the DNA TGTGCCAGCAGCTTACTTGGCCAGGCCACCGGGGAGCTGTTTTTT.

The CDR3 region is CASSLAVTDRAGSEQYF. The CDR3 nucleotides are TGCGCCAGCAGCTTGGCCGTTACGGACAGGGCAGGGAGTGAGCAGTACTTC. V gene TRBV5-1 combines with J gene TRBJ2-7; the match to TRBD1 covers 8 bases. CDR3 length: 17 residues. V lost 0 bases to trimming and J lost 7 bases; unmatched junction nucleotides: 15. CDR1 is SGHRS, CDR2 YFSETQ, per germline. The whole variable domain, filled in from reference TRBV5-1 and TRBJ2-7, reads KAGVTQTPRYLIKTRGQQVTLSCSPISGHRSVSWYQQTPGQGLQFLFEYFSETQRNKGNFPGRFSGRQFSNSRSEMNVSTLELGDSALYLCASSLAVTDRAGSEQYFGPGTRLTVT.

The chain is built from TRBV30 and TRBJ1-1; 8 bases are shared with TRBD1. V lost 3 bases to trimming and J lost 3 bases; unmatched junction nucleotides: 3. Germline CDR1 reads GTSNPN; CDR2 reads SVGIG (reference sequence). This CDR3 is built from 13 residues. Here the CDR3 DNA reads TGTGCCTGGAGAGGACAGGGCGACACTGAAGCTTTCTTT. Protein sequence: CAWRGQGDTEAFF.

This chain uses TRBV18 with TRBJ2-5; D gene unclear. Looked up from germline, CDR1 is KGHSH and CDR2 is LQKENI. The CDR3 spans 15 residues. The ends were cut back, 1 base at V and 5 bases at J, with 14 bases in the middle. CDR3 residues: CASSPLEVGRETQYF. The CDR3 DNA sequence: TGTGCCAGCTCACCACTAGAGGTGGGTCGGGAGACCCAGTACTTC.

The sample holds a few counts of this clone. This CDR3 is also generated by other DNA sequences in the sample. The CDR3 protein is CASRPTSGGTYEQYF. The CDR3, as DNA: TGTGCCAGCAGGCCAACTAGCGGGGGGACCTACGAGCAGTACTTC. The V gene is TRBV28, the J gene TRBJ2-7; 12 nucleotides match TRBD2. The CDR3 is 15 amino acids. Germline CDR1 reads MDHEN; CDR2 reads SYDVKM. V lost 6 bases and J lost 2; bases outside the gene matches: 5. Drawing the rest from reference TRBV28 and TRBJ2-7, the complete variable domain is DVKVTQSSRYLVKRTGEKVFLECVQDMDHENMFWYRQDPGLGLRLIYFSYDVKMKEKGDIPEGYSVSREKKERFSLILESASTNQTSMYLCASRPTSGGTYEQYFGPGTRLTVT.

This clone was found a few times. The CDR3 sequence: CASSYHSTSSSGNTIYF. DNA for the CDR3: TGTGCCAGCAGCTACCACAGTACCAGTTCCTCTGGAAACACCATATATTTT. This sequence joins TRBV7-2 and TRBJ1-3; D gene ambiguous. Germline loops: CDR1 SGHTA, CDR2 FQGNSA. The CDR3 totals 17 residues. The V gene lost 4 bases and the J gene lost 0 bases, with 16 bases spanning the gap.

This chain uses TRBV28 with TRBJ2-4; 9 bases are a match to TRBD1. The CDR3 has 15 residues. The germline gives CDR1 MDHEN, CDR2 SYDVKM. Trimming took 2 bases from V and 6 from J; bases not matched to a gene: 5. CDR3 coding DNA: TGTGCCAGCAGTTTACGCCGACAGGGGGGAAACATTCAGTACTTC. Amino acid sequence: CASSLRRQGGNIQYF.

The gene calls are TRBV5-4 and TRBJ2-3; no firm D call. The germline CDR1 and CDR2 sequences are SGHNT and YYREEE (reference sequence). The CDR3 runs to 15 residues. Trimming stripped 4 bases from V and 1 base from J, with 13 bases between. CDR3 nucleotide sequence: TGTGCCAGCAGCACCCCTGGCCGGGGCACAGATACGCAGTATTTT. Protein: CASSTPGRGTDTQYF.

This clone has only a few counts. This chain joins TRBV27 and TRBJ1-6; TRBD1 matches 8 bases. Germline assignment: CDR1 MNHEY and CDR2 SMNVEV (reference sequence). The CDR3 sequence is 13 residues long. V lost 6 bases to trimming and J lost 10 bases; unmatched junction nucleotides: 5. Here the CDR3 reads CASSRQGHSPLHF. The CDR3 DNA reads TGTGCCAGCAGCAGACAGGGGCACTCACCCCTCCACTTT.

CDR3 DNA sequence: TGTGCCAGCTCACCGAGGACTAGCGGGAGAACAGATACGCAGTATTTT. It translates to CASSPRTSGRTDTQYF. The rearrangement uses TRBV18 and TRBJ2-3; 13 bases line up with TRBD2. J gave up 3 bases and V 3 bases, and 3 bases lay outside the gene matches. Germline CDR1 reads KGHSH; CDR2 reads LQKENI. The CDR3 loop spans 16 amino acids.

J is TRBJ1-2 and V is TRBV28, with 9 bases lining up with TRBD1. Per the germline V gene, CDR1 is MDHEN and CDR2 is SYDVKM. The CDR3 is 15 amino acids. J lost 8 bases, V lost 6 bases, and 13 bases had no gene match. CDR3 sequence reads: CASSPTGGLFGGYTF. As DNA, the CDR3 is TGTGCCAGCAGCCCGACAGGGGGTCTCTTCGGCGGCTACACCTTC.